These T cell receptor beta chains were read from a single sample in a study of cytotoxic CD8 clonotypes in ibrutinib-treated CLL. Profiling relied on immunoSEQ multiplex PCR, and the TCRdb table lists in-frame clones only, not all of them. The sample carries just over 45,000 clones, about 70% recorded once. Sequencing was performed on PBMCs, taken after 12 months of ibrutinib treatment. The receptors derive from a human donor with chronic lymphocytic leukemia. The CDR3 runs from the conserved cysteine through the conserved F or W. The D gene is left open where the match is weak. Size is omitted from some rows. Given values are once, few, many or a class for expanded clones.

j_call v_call clone_size d_call cdr3_aa cdr3_nt
TRBJ2-6 TRBV9 few NA CASSVLSGANVLTF TGTGCCAGCAGCGTGCTTTCTGGGGCCAACGTCCTGACTTTC
TRBJ2-3 TRBV10-2 NA TRBD2 CASSVQGTSGGEDTQYF TGCGCCAGCAGTGTCCAAGGGACTAGCGGGGGGGAGGATACGCAGTATTTT
TRBJ2-1 TRBV7-6 NA NA CASSFPGNEQFF TGTGCCAGCAGCTTCCCGGGAAATGAGCAGTTCTTC
TRBJ1-5 TRBV19 once NA CASTPRVGGTEQPQHF TGTGCCAGTACCCCGAGGGTAGGGGGTACTGAACAGCCCCAGCATTTT
TRBJ2-7 TRBV11-3 NA TRBD1 CASSFRDRVNEQYF TGTGCCAGCAGCTTCCGGGACAGGGTCAACGAGCAGTACTTC
TRBJ1-5 TRBV4-1 NA NA CASAAEMVQPQHF TGCGCCAGCGCCGCCGAGATGGTTCAGCCCCAGCATTTT
TRBJ2-2 TRBV27 NA NA CASSGFQGWTGELFF TGTGCCAGCAGTGGTTTTCAGGGATGGACCGGGGAGCTGTTTTTT
TRBJ1-2 TRBV18 NA NA CASSRDHRGGYTF TGTGCCAGCTCACGGGACCATAGGGGTGGCTACACCTTC
TRBJ1-1 TRBV4-2 NA NA CASSQTANTEAFF TGTGCCAGCAGCCAAACAGCGAACACTGAAGCTTTCTTT
TRBJ1-2 TRBV10-3 few TRBD1 CATPGTGGLYGYTF TGTGCCACGCCTGGGACAGGGGGGCTCTATGGCTACACCTTC
TRBJ2-3 TRBV11-3 once NA CASRGTEWDTQYF TGTGCCAGCAGAGGAACGGAATGGGATACGCAGTATTTT
TRBJ2-1 TRBV14 NA NA CASSQEGRAGVDEQFF TGTGCCAGCAGCCAAGAGGGTCGGGCAGGGGTTGATGAGCAGTTCTTC
TRBJ1-1 TRBV5-1 NA NA CASSSVGAGPEAFF TGCGCCAGCAGCTCCGTAGGGGCCGGCCCTGAAGCTTTCTTT
TRBJ1-4 TRBV6-1 NA NA CASSSGGTVEKLFF TGTGCCAGCAGTTCGGGAGGGACGGTTGAAAAACTGTTTTTT